The 22 T cell receptor beta chains presented below share a single source sample, sequenced in a study of shared clonotypes between healthy human individuals. Profiling relied on immunoSEQ multiplex PCR, and the TCRdb table lists in-frame clones only, not all of them. The table records fewer than 2.5 million clones, roughly 93% of them present only once. The sequenced sample consisted of naive CD4+ T cells from PBMCs. Indicated subset: CD45RA+ positively selected. These receptors came from a man younger than 30 in good health. Some clones in this sample may be carry-over from other donors' samples.

V is TRBV12-5 and J is TRBJ1-2, with D possibly being TRBD1 (5 bases). This CDR3 has 14 residues. The germline gives CDR1 LGHNT, CDR2 FRNRAP. Trimming pared 2 bases from V and 8 bases from J, leaving 15 bases between. CDR3 residues: CASGLSTRRGGYTF. The CDR3 nucleotides are TGTGCTAGTGGTTTGTCGACACGAAGGGGAGGCTACACCTTC.

The chain is built from TRBV2 and TRBJ1-1, with 8 bases aligning to TRBD1. The germline V gene encodes CDR1 SNHLY and CDR2 FYNNEI. V was clipped by 4 bases and J by 3 bases; unmatched bases: 10. The CDR3 extends over 16 amino acids. As DNA, the CDR3 is TGTGCCAGCAGTGCCCAGGGGGCGGGAGTCTACACTGAAGCTTTCTTT. It encodes CASSAQGAGVYTEAFF.

The chain carries TRBV18 and TRBJ1-1, with D maybe TRBD1 (5 bases). V was pared by 5 bases and J by 4 bases, with 14 bases between. The germline V gene has CDR1 KGHSH and CDR2 LQKENI. The CDR3 length is 14 residues. The CDR3 loop reads CASSRQPLGTEAFF. CDR3 DNA: TGTGCCAGCTCAAGACAGCCGCTGGGCACTGAAGCTTTCTTT.

This rearrangement joins TRBV6-1 to TRBJ1-2; 8 bases match TRBD1. Germline assignment: CDR1 MNHNS and CDR2 SASEGT. The CDR3 consists of 13 residues. J was trimmed by 8 bases and V by 3 bases; bases with no gene match: 5. CDR3 region: CASSERTGLGYTF. CDR3 nucleotides: TGTGCCAGCAGTGAGCGGACAGGGCTGGGCTACACCTTC.

V and J are TRBV11-1 and TRBJ1-2, with D uncertain. There are 12 residues in the CDR3. The V and J ends lost 1 base and 8 bases respectively, with 8 bases between them. Germline loops: CDR1 SGHAT, CDR2 FQDESV (reference sequence). The CDR3 sequence: CASSLVTDGYTF. CDR3 bases: TGTGCCAGCAGCTTAGTCACAGACGGCTACACCTTC.

On this clone: The same CDR3 can be traced to other DNA sequences in this sample. The V and J genes are TRBV6-1 and TRBJ1-2; TRBD1 might be the D (6 bases). Germline V gives CDR1 MNHNS, CDR2 SASEGT. This CDR3 has 13 residues. Deletions cut 1 base from V and 5 bases from J, with 8 bases between. The CDR3 DNA reads as TGTGCCAGCAGTGAAGGAGGGGGTTATGGCTACACCTTC. It is translated as CASSEGGGYGYTF.

For the CDR3, the DNA is TGTGCCAGCAGTGAAGGTGGACAGGGGTTTTATGGCTACACCTTC. Translating gives CASSEGGQGFYGYTF. The chain joins TRBV6-1 to TRBJ1-2, with TRBD1 matching over 9 bases. This CDR3 region has 15 residues. Per germline, CDR1 MNHNS and CDR2 SASEGT. Losses at the gene ends were 1 base for V and 5 bases for J; bases not matched to a gene: 5.

The J gene is TRBJ2-1, the V gene TRBV11-2; unclear D gene. Trimming pared 5 bases from V and 7 bases from J, leaving 15 bases between. The germline V gene encodes CDR1 SGHAT and CDR2 FQNNGV. The CDR3 is 14 residues long. CDR3: CASSGTPHWNEQFF. In DNA, the CDR3 is TGTGCCAGCAGCGGAACTCCTCACTGGAATGAGCAGTTCTTC.

V and J are TRBV28 and TRBJ2-7; 9 nucleotides align to TRBD1. With 4 bases clipped from V and 0 bases from J, the junction kept 1 base outside the gene matches. Germline values: CDR1 MDHEN, CDR2 SYDVKM. The CDR3 is 14 amino acids. The CDR3 loop reads CASSWDRDSYEQYF. CDR3 bases: TGTGCCAGCAGTTGGGACAGGGACTCCTACGAGCAGTACTTC.

The chain is built from TRBV28 and TRBJ1-2; no reliable D call. The CDR3 covers 14 residues. Trimming removed 6 bases at V and 2 bases at J, with 13 bases between. Germline lookup yields CDR1 MDHEN and CDR2 SYDVKM. CDR3 loop: CASSSGPLNYGYTF. CDR3 nucleotide sequence: TGTGCCAGCAGCTCAGGACCCCTGAACTATGGCTACACCTTC.

The chain couples TRBV19 to TRBJ2-5, with D perhaps matching TRBD1 or TRBD2 (5 bases each). The germline V gene has CDR1 LNHDA and CDR2 SQIVND (reference sequence). V was trimmed by 4 bases and J by 5 bases, leaving 17 bases between them. CDR3 length: 15 residues. CDR3 in amino acids: CASSNPPGTGETQYF. In DNA form, the CDR3 reads TGTGCCAGTAGTAACCCTCCGGGGACGGGGGAGACCCAGTACTTC. The complete variable domain, with remaining parts taken from reference TRBV19 and TRBJ2-5, reads DGGITQSPKYLFRKEGQNVTLSCEQNLNHDAMYWYRQDPGQGLRLIYYSQIVNDFQKGDIAEGYSVSREKKESFPLTVTSAQKNPTAFYLCASSNPPGTGETQYFGPGTRLLVL.

The chain links TRBV9 to TRBJ2-1; D is possibly TRBD1 or TRBD2 (6 bases each). Trimming left V 0 bases short and J 6 bases short, with 13 bases between. This CDR3 has 15 residues. Per germline, CDR1 SGDLS and CDR2 YYNGEE. The CDR3 sequence: CASSVAGASVNEQFF. The CDR3 region has the DNA TGTGCCAGCAGCGTAGCGGGGGCTAGCGTCAATGAGCAGTTCTTC.

The rearrangement joins TRBV7-9 to TRBJ2-5; TRBD2 matches at 7 bases. The DNA end is a closer match to TRBJ2-7, so the J assignment may be wrong. The CDR3 is 16 residues long. The V gene's germline CDR1 is SEHNR and CDR2 FQNEAQ (reference sequence). The chain's CDR3 is CASSLGLAGVPYEQYF. CDR3 DNA sequence: TGTGCCAGCAGCTTAGGACTGGCGGGAGTGCCCTACGAGCAGTACTTC.

The chain is built from TRBV7-2 and TRBJ2-3; no clear D. The CDR3 is 15 amino acids. V lost 3 bases and J 2 bases, leaving 12 bases between the germline ends. Germline V CDR1 and CDR2: SGHTA, FQGNSA. DNA for the CDR3: TGTGCCAGCAGCTTCACGGGTTCAGTCACAGATACGCAGTATTTT. The encoded protein is CASSFTGSVTDTQYF.

The chain combines TRBV11-3 with TRBJ2-5; D remains ambiguous. Trimming removed 0 bases at V and 11 bases at J, with 10 bases between. This CDR3 comprises 12 residues. Germline CDR1 SGHNT, CDR2 YENEEA. CDR3: CASSLDGSEQYF. The CDR3 DNA is TGTGCCAGCAGCTTAGATGGGTCTGAGCAGTACTTC.

The chain links TRBV5-4 to TRBJ1-2; no firm D call. Germline-derived CDR1 and CDR2 are SGHNT and YYREEE (reference sequence). The V end lost 0 bases, the J end lost 2 bases, and 11 bases lay between the germline ends. This CDR3 is 15 amino acids long. In DNA form, the CDR3 reads TGTGCCAGCAGCTTGGCCGCGGTGGGGAACTATGGCTACACCTTC. Amino acids: CASSLAAVGNYGYTF.

This rearrangement joins TRBV6-4 to TRBJ2-3; 7 nucleotides agree with TRBD1. The CDR3 has 15 amino acids. In germline, CDR1 is MRHNA, CDR2 SNTAGT. The V gene end was trimmed by 4 bases and the J gene end by 0 bases; junction bases not matched to a gene: 4. CDR3 bases: TGTGCCAGCAGTGCAGGGGGTGGTAGCACAGATACGCAGTATTTT. Its translation is CASSAGGGSTDTQYF.

The chain carries TRBV6-6 and TRBJ2-5, with D perhaps matching TRBD1 (6 bases). The germline V gene encodes CDR1 MNHNY and CDR2 SVGAGI (reference sequence). Trimming stripped 4 bases from V and 1 base from J, with 7 bases between. The CDR3 contains 13 residues. As DNA, the CDR3 is TGTGCCAGCAGTTTCAGGGGCCAAGAGACCCAGTACTTC. Amino acids: CASSFRGQETQYF.

Regarding this clone: Other DNA variants within this sample encode the same CDR3. The chain carries TRBV5-1 and TRBJ2-7, with 8 bases that match TRBD1. This CDR3 comprises 14 residues. J gave up 7 bases and V 4 bases, and 10 bases lay outside the gene matches. Germline V lookup: CDR1 SGHRS, CDR2 YFSETQ. This chain's CDR3 is CASSPGTGLGEQYF. The CDR3 nucleotides read TGCGCCAGCAGCCCCGGGACAGGACTGGGGGAGCAGTACTTC.

V is TRBV7-9 and J is TRBJ2-5; 8 bases agree with TRBD1. CDR3 size: 15 residues. The trim removed 6 bases at V and 5 bases at J, leaving 11 bases unmatched. CDR1 is SEHNR and CDR2 is FQNEAQ in the germline V gene (reference sequence). As DNA, the CDR3 is TGTGCCAGCAGACGGGGGCAGGGGGCCGGGGAGACCCAGTACTTC. The encoded protein is CASRRGQGAGETQYF.

The chain combines TRBV15 with TRBJ2-5, with 7 nucleotides matching TRBD2. With 0 bases clipped from V and 4 bases from J, the junction kept 8 bases outside the gene matches. CDR3 size: 16 residues. Germline assignment: CDR1 LNHNV and CDR2 YYDKDF (reference sequence). The CDR3 is CATSRDQLAGAETQYF. The CDR3, as DNA: TGTGCCACCAGCAGAGATCAGCTTGCGGGAGCAGAGACCCAGTACTTC. Full variable domain (missing parts from reference TRBV15 and TRBJ2-5): DAMVIQNPRYQVTQFGKPVTLSCSQTLNHNVMYWYQQKSSQAPKLLFHYYDKDFNNEADTPDNFQSRRPNTSFCFLDIRSPGLGDTAMYLCATSRDQLAGAETQYFGPGTRLLVL.

The chain uses TRBV5-1 and TRBJ1-3; tentative D call: TRBD1 (5 bases). V lost 6 bases and J lost 1, with 11 bases in between. This CDR3 has 14 amino acids. Per the germline V gene, CDR1 is SGHRS and CDR2 is YFSETQ. CDR3 in DNA: TGCGCCAGCAACGAAGCAGGGTCTGGAAACACCATATATTTT. Protein: CASNEAGSGNTIYF.